This TCR beta chain was obtained from a study of CD8 T cells in Susac syndrome. Reverse transcription used about 0.5 to 1 ug RNA and random hexamers. Coverage of TCR beta CDR3 amplification by immunoSEQ multiplex PCR extended to 54 Vbeta and 13 Jbeta. From the immunoSEQ multiplex PCR reads, TCRdb called clonotypes with MiXCR, one entry per CDR3 protein. This table has about 90,000 distinct CDR3 sequences, roughly 91% appearing once. The length of the CDR3 is 13 residues. Germline V lookup: CDR1 MNHNS, CDR2 SASEGT. V gave up 7 bases and J gave up 5 bases; unmatched junction bases: 5. Healthy donors, matched for age and sex, constituted the control group. TEMRA cells were FACS-enriched, while CD8+ and CD4+ T cells were negatively isolated.

The rearrangement joins TRBV6-1 to TRBJ1-5; TRBD1 agrees at 7 bases. Sequenced: CD8+ T cells from PBMCs. The clonotype comes from a human donor in good health. CDR3 coding DNA: TGTGCCAGCAATCCGGACAGGCATCAGCCCCAGCATTTT. Its protein is CASNPDRHQPQHF.